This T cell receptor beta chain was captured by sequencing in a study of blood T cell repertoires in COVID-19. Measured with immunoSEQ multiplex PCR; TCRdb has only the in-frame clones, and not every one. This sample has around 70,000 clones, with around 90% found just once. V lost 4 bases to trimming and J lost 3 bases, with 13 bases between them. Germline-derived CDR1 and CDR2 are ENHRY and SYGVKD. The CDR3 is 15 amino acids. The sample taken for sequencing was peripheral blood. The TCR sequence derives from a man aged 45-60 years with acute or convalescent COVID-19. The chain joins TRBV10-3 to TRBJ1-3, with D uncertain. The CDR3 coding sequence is TGTGCCATCAGTGGATTCGGAGGGAGTGGAAACACCATATATTTT. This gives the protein CAISGFGGSGNTIYF.